This T cell receptor beta chain was identified in a study of T cell changes during pregnancy in multiple sclerosis (dated by TCRdb to the late 2010s). Regarding the study in general: Changes in the T cell repertoire over the course of pregnancy were examined in this study in women with multiple sclerosis.

Remarks on this clone: The antigen it recognizes is unknown. Base qualities are not provided; no much larger clone lies one nucleotide away.

The library was produced with the immunoSEQ multiplex PCR assay. TCRdb retrieved this table from immuneACCESS and kept in-frame rearrangements only. Not all clones are present; in checked studies, unresolved V genes account for under half, and no reason is known for the remainder. The sample table contains some 80,000 clones; only one count was recorded for around 94% of them. Less than 0.15% of the sample goes to the ten largest clones. The germline V gene encodes CDR1 LNHDA and CDR2 SQIVND (reference sequence). Relative to germline, V is 2 bases shorter and J is 2 bases shorter, with 10 bases between their ends. From its cysteine to its phenylalanine, the CDR3 spans 14 amino acids. CDR3 DNA only is kept here, 42 bases in frame from base 1.

The receptor chain draws on TRBV19 and TRBJ2-7; the best D guess is TRBD2, with 6 bases matching. The source of this sequence is a female donor with multiple sclerosis, enrolled in a pregnancy study. The sample in question was CD4+ T cells from peripheral blood mononuclear cells, obtained after pregnancy. This receptor carries the CDR3 CASSIPGRAYEQYF. The sequenced DNA: TGTGCCAGTAGTATACCCGGGAGAGCCTACGAGCAGTACTTC.